This entry describes one T cell receptor (beta chain). Its antigen is not known. This specimen belongs to a study of cytomegalovirus exposure and HLA in healthy donors. Vbeta (60) and Jbeta (13) primers were used in the PCR. Assay: immunoSEQ multiplex PCR; the TCRdb copy retains only in-frame clones and omits some. The sample consists of more than 150,000 clones, approximately 80% of them appearing once. V gave up 7 bases and J gave up 4 bases, with 13 bases separating them. The CDR3 is 14 residues long. The germline CDR1 and CDR2 sequences are MNHNS and SASEGT. Study-wide points: One later analysis reportedly identified an Asian-associated ancestry cluster that showed fewer N-insertions than the approximately 600-donor mean.

This TCR came from a woman in her forties or fifties in good health and CMV-seropositive. The sequencing input was PBMCs. The chain employs TRBV6-1 and TRBJ2-2; TRBD1 is a possible D gene (6 bases). CDR3 DNA: TGTGCCAGCAATCGGGACATCTCCACCGGGGAGCTGTTTTTT. Its protein product is CASNRDISTGELFF.